This T cell receptor beta chain was found in a study of cytomegalovirus exposure and HLA in healthy donors. Study findings and constraints: Cytomegalovirus status, reportedly, was diagnosed with high specificity and sensitivity by the classifier. By HLA locus, TCR association rates varied in a later analysis, with DRB1 showing the most and HLA-C the fewest. Listed as cytomegalovirus-associated were approximately 160 TCR beta chains. Clonal expansion, a later analysis showed, was greater in HLA-associated TCR beta chains than in equally common others.

Researchers ran the PCR with 60 Vbeta and 13 Jbeta primers. TCRdb keeps only in-frame clones here, not all; method: immunoSEQ multiplex PCR. The sample carries about 86,000 clones, around 70% recorded once. Looked up from germline, CDR1 is SEHNR and CDR2 is FQNEAQ (reference sequence). V was clipped by 5 bases and J by 5 bases, with 15 bases between them. The CDR3 is made up of 14 amino acids. This clone was counted only a few times. The antigen is not known. Material for sequencing was PBMCs. The chain links TRBV7-9 to TRBJ1-1, with TRBD1 as a possible D gene (6 bases). This TCR was sampled from a man aged 55 to 70 in good health and CMV-seronegative. The DNA of the CDR3 is TGTGCCAGCAGCCACAGGGAACGTAGAACTGAAGCTTTCTTT. This encodes CASSHRERRTEAFF.